The following is a TCR beta chain sequence with its context. The antigen is unknown. These data come from a study of T cells in Graves' hyperthyroidism and ophthalmopathy. This CDR3 region has 14 residues. Germline CDR1 is SGDLS and CDR2 is YYNGEE. Trimming shortened V by 0 bases and J by 3 bases, and 10 bases separated the two germline ends. What was amplified from RNA transcripts were TCR beta CDR3 regions. The TCR CDR3 first-round RT-PCR relied on the HTBI primer set. TCRdb ran MiXCR on the multiplex PCR reads and lists one entry per CDR3 protein. This table has hundreds of thousands of distinct CDR3 sequences, approximately 15% appearing once. Study-wide points: Progression to ophthalmopathy was predicted a median of approximately 6.4 months early.

Patients counted as stable if ophthalmopathy did not develop within 18 months. Criteria for exclusion of patients were uncontrolled infection, other autoimmune disease, pregnancy or lactation. The chain carries TRBV9 and TRBJ2-7, with D hard to call. Sequenced sample: blood. This sequence originates from a woman aged 30 to 39 with Graves' hyperthyroidism. The CDR3 sequence is CASSVGVYDYEQYF. The CDR3 DNA follows: TGTGCCAGCAGCGTAGGTGTGTACGACTACGAGCAGTACTTC.